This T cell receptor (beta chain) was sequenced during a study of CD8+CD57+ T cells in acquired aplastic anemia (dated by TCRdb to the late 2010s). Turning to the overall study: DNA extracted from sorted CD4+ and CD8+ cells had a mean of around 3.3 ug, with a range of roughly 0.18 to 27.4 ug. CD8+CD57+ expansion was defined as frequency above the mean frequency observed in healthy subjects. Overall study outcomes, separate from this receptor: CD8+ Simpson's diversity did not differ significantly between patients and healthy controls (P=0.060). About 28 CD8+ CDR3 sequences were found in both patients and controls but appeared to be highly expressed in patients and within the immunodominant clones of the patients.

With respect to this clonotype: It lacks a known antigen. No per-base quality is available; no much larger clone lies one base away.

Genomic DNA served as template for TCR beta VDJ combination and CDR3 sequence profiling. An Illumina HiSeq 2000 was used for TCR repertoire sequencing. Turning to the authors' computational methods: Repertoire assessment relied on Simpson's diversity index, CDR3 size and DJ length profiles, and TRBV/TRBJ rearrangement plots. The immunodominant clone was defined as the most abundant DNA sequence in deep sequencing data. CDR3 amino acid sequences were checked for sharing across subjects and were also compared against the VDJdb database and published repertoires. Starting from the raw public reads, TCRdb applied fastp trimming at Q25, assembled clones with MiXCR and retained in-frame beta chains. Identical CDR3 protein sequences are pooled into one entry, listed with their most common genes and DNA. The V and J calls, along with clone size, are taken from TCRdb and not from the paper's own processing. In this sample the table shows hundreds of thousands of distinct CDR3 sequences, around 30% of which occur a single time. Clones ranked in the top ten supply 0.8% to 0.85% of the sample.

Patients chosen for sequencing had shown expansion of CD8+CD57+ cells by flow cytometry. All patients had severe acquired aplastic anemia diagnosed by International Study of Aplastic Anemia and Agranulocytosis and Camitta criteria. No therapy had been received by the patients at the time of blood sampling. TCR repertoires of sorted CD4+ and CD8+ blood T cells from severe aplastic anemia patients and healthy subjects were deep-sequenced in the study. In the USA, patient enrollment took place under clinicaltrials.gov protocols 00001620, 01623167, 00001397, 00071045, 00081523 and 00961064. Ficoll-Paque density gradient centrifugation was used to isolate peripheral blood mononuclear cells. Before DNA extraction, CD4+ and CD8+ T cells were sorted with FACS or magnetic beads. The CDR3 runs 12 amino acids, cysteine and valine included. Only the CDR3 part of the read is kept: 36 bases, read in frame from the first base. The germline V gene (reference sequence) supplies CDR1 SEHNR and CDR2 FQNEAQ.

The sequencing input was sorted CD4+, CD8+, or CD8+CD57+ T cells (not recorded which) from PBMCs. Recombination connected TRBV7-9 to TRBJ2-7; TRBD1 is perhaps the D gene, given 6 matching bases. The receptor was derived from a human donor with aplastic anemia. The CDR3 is CASSQGSYEQCV. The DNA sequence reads TGTGCCAGCAGCCAGGGGTCCTACGAGCAGTGCGTC.